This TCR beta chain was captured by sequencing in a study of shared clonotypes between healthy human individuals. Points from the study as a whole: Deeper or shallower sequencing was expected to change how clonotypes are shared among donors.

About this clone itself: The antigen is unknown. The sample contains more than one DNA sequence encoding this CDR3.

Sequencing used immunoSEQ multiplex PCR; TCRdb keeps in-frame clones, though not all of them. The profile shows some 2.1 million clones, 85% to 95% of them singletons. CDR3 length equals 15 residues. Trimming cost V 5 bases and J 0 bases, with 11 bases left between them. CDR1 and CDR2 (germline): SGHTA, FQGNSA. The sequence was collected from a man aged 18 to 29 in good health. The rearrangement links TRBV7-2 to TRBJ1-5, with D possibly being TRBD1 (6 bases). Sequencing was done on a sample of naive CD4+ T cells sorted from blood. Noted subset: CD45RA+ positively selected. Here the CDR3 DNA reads TGTGCCAGCAGCCCGGGGACACTTAGCAATCAGCCCCAGCATTTT. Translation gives CASSPGTLSNQPQHF.